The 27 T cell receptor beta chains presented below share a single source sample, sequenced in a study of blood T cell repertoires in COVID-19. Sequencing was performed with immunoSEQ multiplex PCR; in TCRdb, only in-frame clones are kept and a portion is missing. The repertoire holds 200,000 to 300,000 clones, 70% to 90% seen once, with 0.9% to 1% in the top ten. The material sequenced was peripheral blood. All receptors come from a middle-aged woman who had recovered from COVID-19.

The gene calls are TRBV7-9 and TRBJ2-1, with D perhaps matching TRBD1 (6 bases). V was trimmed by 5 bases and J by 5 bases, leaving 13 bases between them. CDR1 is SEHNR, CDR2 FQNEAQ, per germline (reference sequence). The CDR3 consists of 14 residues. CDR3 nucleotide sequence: TGTGCCAGCAGCCCGTGGACAGTTAACAATGAGCAGTTCTTC. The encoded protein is CASSPWTVNNEQFF.

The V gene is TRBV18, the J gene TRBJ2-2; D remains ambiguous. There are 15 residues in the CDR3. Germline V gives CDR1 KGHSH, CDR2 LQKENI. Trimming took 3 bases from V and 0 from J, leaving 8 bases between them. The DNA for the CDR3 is TGTGCCAGCTCACCGGCAGGCCCGAACACCGGGGAGCTGTTTTTT. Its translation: CASSPAGPNTGELFF. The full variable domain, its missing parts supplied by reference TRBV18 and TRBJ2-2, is NAGVMQNPRHLVRRRGQEARLRCSPMKGHSHVYWYRQLPEEGLKFMVYLQKENIIDESGMPKERFSAEFPKEGPSILRIQQVVRGDSAAYFCASSPAGPNTGELFFGEGSRLTVL.

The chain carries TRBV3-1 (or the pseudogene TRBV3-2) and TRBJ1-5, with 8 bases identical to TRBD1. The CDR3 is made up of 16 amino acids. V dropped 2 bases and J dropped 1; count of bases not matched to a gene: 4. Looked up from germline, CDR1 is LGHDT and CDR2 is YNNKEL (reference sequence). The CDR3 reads CASSQPRTGSNQPQHF. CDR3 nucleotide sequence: TGTGCCAGCAGCCAACCAAGGACAGGGAGCAATCAGCCCCAGCATTTT.

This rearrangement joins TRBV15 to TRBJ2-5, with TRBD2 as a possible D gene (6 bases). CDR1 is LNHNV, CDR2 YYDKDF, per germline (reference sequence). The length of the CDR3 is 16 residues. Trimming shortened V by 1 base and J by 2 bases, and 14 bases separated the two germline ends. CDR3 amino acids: CATSRGGVGGQETQYF. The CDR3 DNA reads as TGTGCCACCAGCAGAGGGGGCGTCGGAGGGCAAGAGACCCAGTACTTC.

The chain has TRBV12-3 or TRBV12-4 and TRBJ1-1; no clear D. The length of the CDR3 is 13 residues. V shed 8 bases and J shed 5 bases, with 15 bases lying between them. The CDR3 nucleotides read TGTGCCAGCGGAGACCGCACCGGGACTGAAGCTTTCTTT. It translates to CASGDRTGTEAFF.

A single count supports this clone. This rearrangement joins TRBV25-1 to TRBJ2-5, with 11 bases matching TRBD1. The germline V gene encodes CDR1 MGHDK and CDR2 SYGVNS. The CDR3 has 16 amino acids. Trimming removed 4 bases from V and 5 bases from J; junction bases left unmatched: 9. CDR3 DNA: TGTGCCAGCAGTGCCACCATCGGGACAGGGGGGGAGACCCAGTACTTC. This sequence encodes CASSATIGTGGETQYF.

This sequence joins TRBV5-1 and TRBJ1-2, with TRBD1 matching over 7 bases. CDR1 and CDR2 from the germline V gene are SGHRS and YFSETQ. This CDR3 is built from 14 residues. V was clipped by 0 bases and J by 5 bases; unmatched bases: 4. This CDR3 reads CASSLEGQNYGYTF. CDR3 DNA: TGCGCCAGCAGCTTGGAGGGACAGAATTATGGCTACACCTTC.

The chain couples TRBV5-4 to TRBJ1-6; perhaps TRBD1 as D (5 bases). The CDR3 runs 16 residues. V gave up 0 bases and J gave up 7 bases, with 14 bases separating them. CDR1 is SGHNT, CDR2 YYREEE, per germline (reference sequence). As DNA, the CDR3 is TGTGCCAGCAGCTTGGACCCGACAGCTGTAAATTCACCCCTCCACTTT. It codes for CASSLDPTAVNSPLHF.

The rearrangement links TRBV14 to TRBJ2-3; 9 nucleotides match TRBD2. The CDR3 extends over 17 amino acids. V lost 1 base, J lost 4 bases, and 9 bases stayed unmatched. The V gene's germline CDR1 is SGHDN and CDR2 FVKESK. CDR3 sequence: CASSQGRLAGLADTQYF. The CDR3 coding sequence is TGTGCCAGCAGCCAAGGTCGGCTAGCGGGACTCGCAGATACGCAGTATTTT.

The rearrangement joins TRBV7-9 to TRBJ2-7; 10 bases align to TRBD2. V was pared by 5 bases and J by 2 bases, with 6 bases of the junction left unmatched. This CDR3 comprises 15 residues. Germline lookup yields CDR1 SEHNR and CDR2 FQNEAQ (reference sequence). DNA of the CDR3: TGTGCCAGCAGCCTCAGCGGGAGGGCCGCCTACGAGCAGTACTTC. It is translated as CASSLSGRAAYEQYF.

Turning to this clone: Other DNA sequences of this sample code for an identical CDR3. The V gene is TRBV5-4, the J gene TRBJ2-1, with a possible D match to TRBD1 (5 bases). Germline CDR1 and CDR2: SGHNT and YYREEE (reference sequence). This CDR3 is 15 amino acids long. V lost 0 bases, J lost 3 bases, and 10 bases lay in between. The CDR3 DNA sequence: TGTGCCAGCAGCTTGGGGGGCGGCAGCTACAATGAGCAGTTCTTC. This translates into CASSLGGGSYNEQFF.

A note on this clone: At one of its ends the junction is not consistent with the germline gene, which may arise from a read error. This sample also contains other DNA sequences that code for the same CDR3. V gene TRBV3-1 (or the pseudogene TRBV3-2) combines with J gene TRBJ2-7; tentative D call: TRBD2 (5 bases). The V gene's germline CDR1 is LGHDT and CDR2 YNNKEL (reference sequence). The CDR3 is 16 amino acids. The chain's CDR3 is CASSQDRPAASGEQYF. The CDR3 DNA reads TGTGCCAGCAGCCAAGATCGACCAGCGGCGAGTGGCGAGCAGTATTTC.

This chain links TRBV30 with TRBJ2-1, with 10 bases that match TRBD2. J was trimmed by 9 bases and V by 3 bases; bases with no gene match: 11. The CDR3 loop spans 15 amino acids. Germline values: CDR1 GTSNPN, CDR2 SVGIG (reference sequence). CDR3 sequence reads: CAWSPPQLAGSEQFF. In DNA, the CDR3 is TGTGCCTGGAGCCCCCCACAACTAGCGGGAAGTGAGCAGTTCTTC.

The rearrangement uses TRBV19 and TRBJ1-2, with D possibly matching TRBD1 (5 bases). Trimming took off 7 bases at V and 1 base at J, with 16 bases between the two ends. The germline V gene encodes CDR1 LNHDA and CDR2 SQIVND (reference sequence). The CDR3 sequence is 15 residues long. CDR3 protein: CASTPGGVGNYGYTF. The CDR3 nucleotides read TGTGCCAGTACCCCCGGGGGGGTGGGTAACTATGGCTACACCTTC.

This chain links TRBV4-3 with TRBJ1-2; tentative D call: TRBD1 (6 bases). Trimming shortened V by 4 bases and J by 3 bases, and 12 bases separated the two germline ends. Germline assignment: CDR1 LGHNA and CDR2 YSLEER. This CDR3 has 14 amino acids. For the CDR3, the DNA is TGCGCCAGCAGCCCCTCGGCAGGGGACTATGGCTACACCTTC. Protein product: CASSPSAGDYGYTF.

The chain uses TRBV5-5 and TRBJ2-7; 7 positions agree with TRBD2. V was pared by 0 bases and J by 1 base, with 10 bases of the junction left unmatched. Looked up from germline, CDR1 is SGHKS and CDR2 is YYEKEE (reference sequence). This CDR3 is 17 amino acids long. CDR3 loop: CASSLGAPSGRSYEQYF. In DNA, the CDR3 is TGTGCCAGCAGCTTGGGGGCCCCTAGCGGCCGATCCTACGAGCAGTACTTC.

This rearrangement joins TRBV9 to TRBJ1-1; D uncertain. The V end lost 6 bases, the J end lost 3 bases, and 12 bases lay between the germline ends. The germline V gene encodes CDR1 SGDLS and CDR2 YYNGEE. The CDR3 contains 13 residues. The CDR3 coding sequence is TGTGCCAGCACCGGGGTGTGGGACACTGAAGCTTTCTTT. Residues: CASTGVWDTEAFF.

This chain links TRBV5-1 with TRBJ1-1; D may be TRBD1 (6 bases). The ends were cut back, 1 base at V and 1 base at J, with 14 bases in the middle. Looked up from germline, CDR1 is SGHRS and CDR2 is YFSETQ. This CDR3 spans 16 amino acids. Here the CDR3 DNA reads TGCGCCAGCAGCTTGTCCCAGGGAGGGGGGAACACTGAAGCTTTCTTT. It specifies CASSLSQGGGNTEAFF.

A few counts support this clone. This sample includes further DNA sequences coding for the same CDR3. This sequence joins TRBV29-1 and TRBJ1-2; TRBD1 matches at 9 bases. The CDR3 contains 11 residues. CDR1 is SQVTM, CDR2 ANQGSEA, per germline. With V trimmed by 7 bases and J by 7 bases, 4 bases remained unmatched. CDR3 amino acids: CSADRGFGYTF. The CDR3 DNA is TGCAGCGCGGACAGGGGTTTTGGCTACACCTTC.

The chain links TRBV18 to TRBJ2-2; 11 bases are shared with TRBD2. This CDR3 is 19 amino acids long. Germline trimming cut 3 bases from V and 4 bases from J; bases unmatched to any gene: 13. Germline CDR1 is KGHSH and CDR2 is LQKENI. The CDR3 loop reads CASSPRGLAGGRGTGELFF. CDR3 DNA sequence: TGTGCCAGCTCACCCCGCGGGCTAGCGGGAGGCCGGGGCACCGGGGAGCTGTTTTTT.

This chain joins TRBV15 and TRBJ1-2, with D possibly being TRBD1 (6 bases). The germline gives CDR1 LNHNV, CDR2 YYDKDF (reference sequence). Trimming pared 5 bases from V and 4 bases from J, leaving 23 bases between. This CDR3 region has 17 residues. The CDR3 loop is CATSLRRDTPSSYGYTF. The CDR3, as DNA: TGTGCCACCAGCCTACGAAGGGACACCCCTAGCTCCTATGGCTACACCTTC.

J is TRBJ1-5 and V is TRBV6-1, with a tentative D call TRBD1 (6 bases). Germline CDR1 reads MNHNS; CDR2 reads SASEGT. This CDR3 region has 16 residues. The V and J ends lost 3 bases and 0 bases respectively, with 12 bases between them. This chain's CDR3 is CASSEWNRDSNQPQHF. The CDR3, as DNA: TGTGCCAGCAGTGAGTGGAACAGGGATAGCAATCAGCCCCAGCATTTT.

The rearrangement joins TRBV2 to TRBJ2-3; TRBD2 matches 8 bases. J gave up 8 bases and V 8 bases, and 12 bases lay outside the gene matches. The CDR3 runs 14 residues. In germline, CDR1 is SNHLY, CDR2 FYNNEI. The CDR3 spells CASGGAGGPGTQYF. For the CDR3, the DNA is TGTGCCAGCGGGGGGGCGGGAGGACCGGGTACGCAGTATTTT. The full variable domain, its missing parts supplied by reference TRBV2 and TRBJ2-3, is EPEVTQTPSHQVTQMGQEVILRCVPISNHLYFYWYRQILGQKVEFLVSFYNNEISEKSEIFDDQFSVERPDGSNFTLKIRSTKLEDSAMYFCASGGAGGPGTQYFGPGTRLTVL.

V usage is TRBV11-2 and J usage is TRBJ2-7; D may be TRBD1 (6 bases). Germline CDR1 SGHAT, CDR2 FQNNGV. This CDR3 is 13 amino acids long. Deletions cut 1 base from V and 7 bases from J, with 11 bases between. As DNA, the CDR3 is TGTGCCAGCAGCTTAGGACGAAGGGGGGAGCAGTACGTC. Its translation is CASSLGRRGEQYV.

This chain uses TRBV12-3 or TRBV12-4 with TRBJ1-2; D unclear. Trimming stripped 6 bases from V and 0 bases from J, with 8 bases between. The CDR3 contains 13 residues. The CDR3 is CASSPQANYGYTF. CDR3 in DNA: TGTGCCAGCAGCCCCCAGGCTAACTATGGCTACACCTTC.

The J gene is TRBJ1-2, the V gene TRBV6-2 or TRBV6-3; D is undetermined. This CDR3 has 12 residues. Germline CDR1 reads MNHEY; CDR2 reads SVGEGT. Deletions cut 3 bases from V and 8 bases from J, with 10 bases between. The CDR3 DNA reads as TGTGCCAGCAGTTATGAGGCTTGGGGCTACACCTTC. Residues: CASSYEAWGYTF.

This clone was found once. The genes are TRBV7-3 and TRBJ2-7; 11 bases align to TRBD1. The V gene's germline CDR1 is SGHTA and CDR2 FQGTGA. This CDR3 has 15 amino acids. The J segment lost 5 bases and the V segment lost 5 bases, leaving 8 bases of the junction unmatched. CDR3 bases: TGTGCCAGCAGCACAGGGACAGGGGGTCGGGACGAGCAGTACTTC. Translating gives CASSTGTGGRDEQYF.